These T cell receptor beta chains were read from a single sample in a study of identical twins. TCRdb reprocessed the 5' RACE reads via MiXCR and lists one record per CDR3 protein. There are 750,000 to 950,000 distinct CDR3 sequences in the sample; roughly 12% occur only once, and around 1.6% lies in the top ten. The same sample was also studied in work on yellow fever vaccine responses in identical twins.

Source material: PBMCs. The receptors come from a woman between 18 and 29 years old in good health. Each CDR3 is given with its conserved first and last residue. A D gene is named only where the DNA matches it firmly. Only some rows state a clone size, as once, few, many or a class for expanded clones.

TRBV5-4	TRBJ2-7	-	TRBD1	TGTGCCAGCAGCTTGATGGGACAGGGGATGACGTACGAGCAGTACTTC	CASSLMGQGMTYEQYF
TRBV11-2	TRBJ2-7	-	TRBD1	TGTGCCAGCAGCTCCGGACAGGGCCCACGGGGCGAGCAGTACTTC	CASSSGQGPRGEQYF
TRBV20-1	TRBJ2-7	few	-	TGCAGTGCTAGAAATCCGGCGGAATCCATAGGCTACGAGCAGTACTTC	CSARNPAESIGYEQYF
TRBV29-1	TRBJ2-7	-	-	TGCAGCGTTGGGGTGCTAACCGCCTACGAGCAGTACTTC	CSVGVLTAYEQYF
TRBV10-3	TRBJ2-7	-	TRBD2	TGTGCCATCAGTGAGACTAGCGTGCAGTACTTC	CAISETSVQYF
TRBV20-1	TRBJ2-1	few	-	TGCAGTGCTACCCCCCAGCTAAAGCAGTTCTTC	CSATPQLKQFF
TRBV27	TRBJ1-1	few	-	TGTGCCAGCAGAGGGGGGGCTGCATTTGAAGCTTTCTTT	CASRGGAAFEAFF
TRBV12-3/TRBV12-4	TRBJ2-7	many	TRBD2	TGTGCCAGCAGTTTTCGGGCTAGCGGAACCTACGAGCAGTACTTC	CASSFRASGTYEQYF
TRBV12-3/TRBV12-4	TRBJ2-3	many	TRBD1	TGTGCCAGCAGTTTGGGGGACAGGGTAGTAGATACGCAGTATTTT	CASSLGDRVVDTQYF
TRBV29-1	TRBJ2-2	many	TRBD2	TGCAGCGTTTTTTGGACGGGAGGGTCCACCGGGGAGCTGTTTTTT	CSVFWTGGSTGELFF
TRBV11-2	TRBJ2-1	many	-	TGTGCCAGCAGCTTAGGCGACTTCCTCGGCAATGAGCAGTTCTTC	CASSLGDFLGNEQFF
TRBV20-1	TRBJ2-1	few	TRBD2	TGCAGTGCTGAGGCAGGACTAGCGGTATACAATGAGCAGTTCTTC	CSAEAGLAVYNEQFF
TRBV5-1	TRBJ2-3	few	-	TGCGCCAGCAGCTTGGAGTGGGGGCTAGCGGAAGGGAGTCTCACGCAGTATTTT	CASSLEWGLAEGSLTQYF
TRBV7-9	TRBJ1-2	few	-	TGTGCCAGCAGCTTAGCTCTGAGCCCTAACTATGGCTACACCTTC	CASSLALSPNYGYTF
TRBV20-1	TRBJ2-7	few	-	TGCAGTGTTCCCCGCAGCTCCTACGAGCAGTACTTC	CSVPRSSYEQYF
TRBV29-1	TRBJ2-1	many	-	TGCAGCGTTGACCGTGGGAACTCCTACAATGAGCAGTTCTTC	CSVDRGNSYNEQFF
TRBV12-5	TRBJ2-1	-	-	TGTGCTAGTGGCTCGCGGGCAGACCCTAATGAGCAGTTCTTC	CASGSRADPNEQFF
TRBV28	TRBJ2-4	-	-	TGTGCCGCCGGTGAGGTAGCCAAAAACATTCAGTACTTC	CAAGEVAKNIQYF
TRBV14	TRBJ2-4	many	-	TGTGCCAGCAGCCATTCCGGGGGACTAGCCAAAAACATTCAGTACTTC	CASSHSGGLAKNIQYF
TRBV15	TRBJ2-7	many	-	TGTGCCACCAGCAGTTTAGGGCTGAGCTCCTACGAGCAGTACTTC	CATSSLGLSSYEQYF
TRBV5-1	TRBJ2-3	few	-	TGCGCCAGCAGCTTACGGCCGTCTGGCACAGATACGCAGTATTTT	CASSLRPSGTDTQYF
TRBV7-6	TRBJ1-5	few	-	TGTGCTACCTTCGGGGACAGCAATCAGCCCCAGCATTTT	CATFGDSNQPQHF
TRBV20-1	TRBJ2-1	few	-	TGCAGTGCTGGGGGGACATACTCCTACAATGAGCAGTTCTTC	CSAGGTYSYNEQFF
TRBV12-3/TRBV12-4	TRBJ2-1	-	TRBD2	TGTGCCAGCAGGGGGGGTAGCGGGACTGAGCAGTTCTTC	CASRGGSGTEQFF
TRBV7-8	TRBJ2-7	few	TRBD2	TGTGCCAGCGACTTGGGGAGTAGCGGGAGGTTATACGAGCAGTACTTC	CASDLGSSGRLYEQYF
TRBV3-1	TRBJ1-2	few	-	TGTGCCAGCAGCCATGCTGCTACTAACTATGGCTACACCTTC	CASSHAATNYGYTF
TRBV7-9	TRBJ1-1	-	TRBD1	TGTGCCAGCAGACGGGACAGGGGAGCTTTCTTT	CASRRDRGAFF
TRBV5-1	TRBJ1-1	-	TRBD1	TGCGCCAGCAGCCCGGGGGACAGGGACAACACTGAAGCTTTCTTT	CASSPGDRDNTEAFF
TRBV20-1	TRBJ2-2	-	-	TGCAGTGCAACCGCAGGAGGGTTCGACACCGGGGAGCTGTTTTTT	CSATAGGFDTGELFF
TRBV6-1	TRBJ2-6	-	-	TGTGCCAGCAGTGTCAACAACCTATCTGGGGCCAACGTCCTGACTTTC	CASSVNNLSGANVLTF
TRBV10-3	TRBJ2-3	few	TRBD1	TGTGCCATCAGTATAGGGACAGGGTCCGTCGCTCGCACAGATACGCAGTATTTT	CAISIGTGSVARTDTQYF
TRBV10-3	TRBJ1-1	many	TRBD1	TGTGCCATCAGTGCGGGACAGGGGAGTGGAACTGAAGCTTTCTTT	CAISAGQGSGTEAFF
TRBV5-1	TRBJ2-1	few	TRBD1	TGCGCCAGCAGCTTGGCATGGCAGGGGGCCTCCTACAATGAGCAGTTCTTC	CASSLAWQGASYNEQFF
TRBV2	TRBJ2-5	few	TRBD2	TGTGCCAGCAGTGATAAAGGGACTAGCGGGACTCAGTACTTC	CASSDKGTSGTQYF
TRBV27	TRBJ1-6	-	-	TGTGCCAGCAGTTTACCCCAGCTAAATTCACCCCTCCACTTT	CASSLPQLNSPLHF
TRBV5-1	TRBJ2-3	few	TRBD2	TGCGCCAGCAGCTTAGGGACTAGCGGGGGCCAAGCATATACGCAGTATTTT	CASSLGTSGGQAYTQYF
TRBV2	TRBJ2-7	few	TRBD2	TGTGCCAGCACTCCGACTATCGGACTAGCGGGAGGCGAGCAGTACTTC	CASTPTIGLAGGEQYF
TRBV14	TRBJ1-1	-	-	TGTGCCAGCACGCCTATGCGGACCAACACTGAAGCTTTCTTT	CASTPMRTNTEAFF
TRBV5-1	TRBJ2-5	-	-	TGCGCCAGCAGCAATACCGGACAGCACCAAGAGACCCAGTACTTC	CASSNTGQHQETQYF
TRBV10-3	TRBJ2-7	few	TRBD2	TGTGCCATCAGTGCACCGGGACTAAACGAGCAGTACTTC	CAISAPGLNEQYF
TRBV12-3/TRBV12-4	TRBJ2-3	-	-	TGTGCCAGCAGTTTTTCTGAAACCTCGACAGGCCCTACCAGCACAGATACGCAGTATTTT	CASSFSETSTGPTSTDTQYF
TRBV27	TRBJ1-1	-	-	TGTGCCAGCCCAAGGGTCAGAAGTATCTCTGAAGCTTTCTTT	CASPRVRSISEAFF
TRBV20-1	TRBJ2-5	few	TRBD1	TGCAGTGCTAGAGGGAGGGGACAGGGTGAGCGGGAGACCCAGTACTTC	CSARGRGQGERETQYF
TRBV12-3/TRBV12-4	TRBJ2-1	many	-	TGTGCCAGCAGTTTCGGAACGTCGGGTGAGCAGTTCTTC	CASSFGTSGEQFF
TRBV28	TRBJ2-2	-	TRBD2	TGTGCCAGCAGCACGCGGGAGTTGGGAACCGGGGAGCTGTTTTTT	CASSTRELGTGELFF
TRBV3-1	TRBJ2-5	-	TRBD2	TGTGCCAGCAGCCAAGAAACCGGGACTAGCGAGGAAGAGACCCAGTACTTC	CASSQETGTSEEETQYF
TRBV20-1	TRBJ2-1	few	TRBD2	TGCAGTGCTAGACTTCTTTTAGGGCCTAGCGGAGAAAAGAATGAGCAGTTCTTC	CSARLLLGPSGEKNEQFF
TRBV19	TRBJ1-5	-	-	TGTGCCAGTAGCCCTTCCGGGGGATTCAGTCAGCCCCAGCATTTT	CASSPSGGFSQPQHF
TRBV5-1	TRBJ2-1	-	-	TGCGCCAGCAGTACCGACAGAATCTCCTACAATGAGCAGTTCTTC	CASSTDRISYNEQFF
TRBV28	TRBJ2-7	few	-	TGTGCCAGCAGTTTCAAGTTGTCTCCTGGGGAGCAGTACTTC	CASSFKLSPGEQYF
TRBV5-6	TRBJ1-3	many	-	TGTGCCAGCAGCTCCCCTTCGACAGCACTCTGGCCCGCGGTGGATTTT	CASSSPSTALWPAVDF
TRBV7-8	TRBJ1-5	many	TRBD1	TGTGCCAGCAGCTTGGCAGGGGGCCCTGATTATCAGCCCCAGCATTTT	CASSLAGGPDYQPQHF